The entry below describes one T cell receptor beta chain. Antigen: not known. The record originates from a study of shared clonotypes between healthy human individuals. Sequencing used immunoSEQ multiplex PCR; TCRdb keeps in-frame clones, though not all of them. The data hold fewer than 2.5 million clones, with roughly 93% observed a single time. Germline values: CDR1 SGHRS, CDR2 YFSETQ. The CDR3 is made up of 14 amino acids. Trimming took 5 bases from V and 0 from J, leaving 8 bases between them. Study results and limitations: A reduction in generation probabilities was seen for non-shared clonotypes relative to those shared by all four donors. Sharing across a few donors was seen in 4% to 6.5% of naive CD4 clonotypes.

The gene calls are TRBV5-1 and TRBJ2-2; D unclear. This TCR came from a man aged 18 to 29 in good health. Some clones in this sample may be carry-over from other donors' samples. The sequenced sample was naive CD4+ T cells from PBMCs. Subset noted: CD45RA+ positively selected. The CDR3 region is CASSPQPNTGELFF. CDR3 in DNA: TGCGCCAGCAGTCCCCAGCCGAACACCGGGGAGCTGTTTTTT.